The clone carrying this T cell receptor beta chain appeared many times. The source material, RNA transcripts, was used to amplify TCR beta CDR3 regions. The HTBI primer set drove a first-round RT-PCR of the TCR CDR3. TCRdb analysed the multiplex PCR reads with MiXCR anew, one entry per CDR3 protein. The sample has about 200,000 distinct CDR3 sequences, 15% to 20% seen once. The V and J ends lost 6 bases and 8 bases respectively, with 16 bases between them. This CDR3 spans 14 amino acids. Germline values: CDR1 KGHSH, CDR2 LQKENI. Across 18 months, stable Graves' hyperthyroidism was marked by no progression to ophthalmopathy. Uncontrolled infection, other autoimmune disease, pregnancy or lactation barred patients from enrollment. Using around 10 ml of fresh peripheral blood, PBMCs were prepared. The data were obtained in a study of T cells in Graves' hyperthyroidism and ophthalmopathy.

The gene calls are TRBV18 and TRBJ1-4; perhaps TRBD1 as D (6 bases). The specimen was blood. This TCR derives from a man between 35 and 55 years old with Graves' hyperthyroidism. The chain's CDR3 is CASSEQGGGEKLFF. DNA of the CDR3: TGTGCCAGCTCGGAACAGGGTGGTGGCGAAAAACTGTTTTTT.